This record concerns one TCR beta chain sequence. This entry is derived from a study of blood T cell repertoires in COVID-19. Per germline, CDR1 PRHDT and CDR2 FYEKMQ (reference sequence). Germline trimming cut 5 bases from V and 3 bases from J; bases unmatched to any gene: 6. The CDR3 is made up of 15 amino acids. The study drew participants aged 18 to 89 years from roughly 25 US areas. Cohort allocation depended upon clinical history that participants reported. Assay: immunoSEQ multiplex PCR; the TCRdb copy retains only in-frame clones and omits some. The data show 250,000 to 300,000 clones, approximately 85% seen once.

The V call is TRBV13, the J call TRBJ1-1, with 10 bases identical to TRBD1. The sample comprised PBMCs or T cells enriched from blood (not recorded which). This TCR was sampled from a woman in her 50s who had recovered from COVID-19. Written as DNA, the CDR3 is TGTGCCAGCAGCGGAGACAGGGGGCGAGACACTGAAGCTTTCTTT. It translates to CASSGDRGRDTEAFF.